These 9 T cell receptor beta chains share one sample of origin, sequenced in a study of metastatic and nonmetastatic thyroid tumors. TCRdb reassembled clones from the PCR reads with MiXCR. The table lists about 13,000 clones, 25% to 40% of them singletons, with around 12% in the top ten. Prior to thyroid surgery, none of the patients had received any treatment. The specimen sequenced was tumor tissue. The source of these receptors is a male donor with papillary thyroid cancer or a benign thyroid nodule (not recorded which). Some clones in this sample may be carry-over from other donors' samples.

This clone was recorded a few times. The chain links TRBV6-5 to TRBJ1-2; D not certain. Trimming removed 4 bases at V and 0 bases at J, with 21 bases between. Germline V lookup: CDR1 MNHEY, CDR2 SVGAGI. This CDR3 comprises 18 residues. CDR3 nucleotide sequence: TGTGCCAGCAGTTCACTGGACCCAGGAGTAGCCCCTAACTATGGCTACACCTTC. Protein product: CASSSLDPGVAPNYGYTF.

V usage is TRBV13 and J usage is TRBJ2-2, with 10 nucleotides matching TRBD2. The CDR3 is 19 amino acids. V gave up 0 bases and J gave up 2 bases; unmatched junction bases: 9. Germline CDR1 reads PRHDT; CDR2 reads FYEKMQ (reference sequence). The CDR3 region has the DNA TGTGCCAGCAGCTTAGGTAGTGTGCGGACTAGCGGAAACACCGGGGAGCTGTTTTTT. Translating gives CASSLGSVRTSGNTGELFF.

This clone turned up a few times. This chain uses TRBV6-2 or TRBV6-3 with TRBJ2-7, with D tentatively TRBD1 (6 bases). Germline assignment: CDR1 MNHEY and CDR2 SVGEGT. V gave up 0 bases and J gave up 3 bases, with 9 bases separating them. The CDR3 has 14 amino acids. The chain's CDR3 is CASSYSGTYYEQYF. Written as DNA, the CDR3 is TGTGCCAGCAGTTACTCCGGGACATACTACGAGCAGTACTTC.

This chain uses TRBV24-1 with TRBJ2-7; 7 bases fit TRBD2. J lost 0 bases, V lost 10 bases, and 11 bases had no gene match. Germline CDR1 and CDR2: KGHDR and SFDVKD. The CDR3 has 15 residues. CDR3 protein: CATGPGGSSSYEQYF. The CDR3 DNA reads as TGTGCCACTGGACCGGGCGGGAGTAGCTCCTACGAGCAGTACTTC.

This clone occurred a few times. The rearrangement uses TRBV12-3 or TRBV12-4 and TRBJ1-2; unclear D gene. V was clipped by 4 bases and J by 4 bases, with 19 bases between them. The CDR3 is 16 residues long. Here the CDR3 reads CASSSDGRAGGYGYTF. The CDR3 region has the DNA TGTGCCAGCAGTTCGGACGGGCGAGCTGGCGGCTATGGCTACACCTTC.

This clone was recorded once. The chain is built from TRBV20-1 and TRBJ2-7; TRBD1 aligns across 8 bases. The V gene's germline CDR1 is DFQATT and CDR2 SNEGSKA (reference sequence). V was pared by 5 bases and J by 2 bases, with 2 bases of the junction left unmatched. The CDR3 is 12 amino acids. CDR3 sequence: CSAGDRPYEQYF. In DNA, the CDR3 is TGCAGTGCTGGGGACAGGCCCTACGAGCAGTACTTC.

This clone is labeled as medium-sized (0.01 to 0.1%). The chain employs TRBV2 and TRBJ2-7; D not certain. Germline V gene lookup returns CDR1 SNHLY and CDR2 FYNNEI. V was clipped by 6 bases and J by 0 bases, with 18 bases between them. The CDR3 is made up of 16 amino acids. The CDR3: CASRSSSGQDSYEQYF. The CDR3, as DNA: TGTGCCAGCAGGTCCTCCTCCGGCCAAGACTCCTACGAGCAGTACTTC. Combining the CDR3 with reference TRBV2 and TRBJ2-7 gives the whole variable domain EPEVTQTPSHQVTQMGQEVILRCVPISNHLYFYWYRQILGQKVEFLVSFYNNEISEKSEIFDDQFSVERPDGSNFTLKIRSTKLEDSAMYFCASRSSSGQDSYEQYFGPGTRLTVT.

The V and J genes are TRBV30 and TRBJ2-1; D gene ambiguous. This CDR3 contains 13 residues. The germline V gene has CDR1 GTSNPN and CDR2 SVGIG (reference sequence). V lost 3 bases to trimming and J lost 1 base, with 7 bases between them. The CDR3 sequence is CAWRDGSYNEQFF. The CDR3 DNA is TGTGCCTGGAGGGATGGGTCCTACAATGAGCAGTTCTTC. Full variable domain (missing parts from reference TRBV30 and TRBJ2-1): SQTIHQWPATLVQPVGSPLSLECTVEGTSNPNLYWYRQAAGRGLQLLFYSVGIGQISSEVPQNLSASRPQDRQFILSSKKLLLSDSGFYLCAWRDGSYNEQFFGPGTRLTVL.

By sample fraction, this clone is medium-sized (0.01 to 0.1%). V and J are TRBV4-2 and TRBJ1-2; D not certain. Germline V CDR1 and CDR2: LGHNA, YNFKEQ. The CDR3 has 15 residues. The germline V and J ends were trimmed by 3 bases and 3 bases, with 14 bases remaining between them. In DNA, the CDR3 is TGTGCCAGCAGCCAGCCGTTCACCTCTTACTATGGCTACACCTTC. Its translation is CASSQPFTSYYGYTF.